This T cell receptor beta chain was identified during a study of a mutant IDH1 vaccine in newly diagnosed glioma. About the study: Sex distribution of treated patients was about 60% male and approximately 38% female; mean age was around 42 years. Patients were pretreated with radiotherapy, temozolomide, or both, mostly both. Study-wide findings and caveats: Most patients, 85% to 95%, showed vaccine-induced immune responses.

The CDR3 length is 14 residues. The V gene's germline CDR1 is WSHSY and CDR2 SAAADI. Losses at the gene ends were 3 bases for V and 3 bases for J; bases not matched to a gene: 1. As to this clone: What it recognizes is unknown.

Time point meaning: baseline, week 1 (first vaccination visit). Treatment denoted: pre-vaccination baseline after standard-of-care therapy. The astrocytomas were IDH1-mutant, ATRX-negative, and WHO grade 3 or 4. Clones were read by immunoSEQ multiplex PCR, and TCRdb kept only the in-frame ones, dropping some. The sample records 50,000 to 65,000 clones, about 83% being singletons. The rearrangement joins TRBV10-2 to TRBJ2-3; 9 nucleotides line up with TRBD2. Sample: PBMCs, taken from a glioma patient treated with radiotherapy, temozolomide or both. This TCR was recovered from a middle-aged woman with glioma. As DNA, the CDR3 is TGCGCCAGCAGTGATCTAGCGGGGACAGATACGCAGTATTTT. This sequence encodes CASSDLAGTDTQYF.